These 3 T cell receptor beta chains were sequenced from one sample in a study of blood T cells in healthy people across ages. Next came a second PCR, run for roughly 6 to 11 cycles, which used a sample-barcoded 5' primer along with a J-beta primer mix. TCRdb processed the 5' RACE reads anew with MiXCR; each CDR3 protein has one entry. The sample shows 650,000 to 800,000 distinct CDR3 sequences, over 40% of them seen only once. The specimen was blood. These receptors originate from a woman of 80 years or more in good health.

This clonotype has only a few counts. The rearrangement links TRBV4-2 to TRBJ2-3; a possible D gene is TRBD2 (6 bases). The V gene lost 0 bases and the J gene lost 11 bases, with 12 bases spanning the gap. CDR3 length equals 13 residues. Germline V gene data show CDR1 as LGHNA and CDR2 as YNFKEQ. CDR3 protein: CASSQDMGRGQYF. The CDR3 bases are TGTGCCAGCAGCCAAGATATGGGGCGGGGGCAGTATTTT.

In this sample, this clonotype turned up a few times. The V and J genes are TRBV20-1 and TRBJ1-1; TRBD1 matches 7 bases. The length of the CDR3 is 15 residues. CDR1 and CDR2 from the germline V gene are DFQATT and SNEGSKA (reference sequence). V was pared by 6 bases and J by 2 bases, with 12 bases of the junction left unmatched. The CDR3 nucleotides are TGCAGTGCGGCACAGGGGCCGTCAGGAAACACTGAAGCTTTCTTT. It is translated as CSAAQGPSGNTEAFF.

This clonotype was recorded at least ten times. The rearrangement joins TRBV29-1 to TRBJ2-3; a weak D match, TRBD1 (6 bases). The CDR3 is 14 residues long. Between the trimmed V and J ends, which lost 6 bases and 2 bases, there was a span of 15 bases. Germline loops: CDR1 SQVTM, CDR2 ANQGSEA. The CDR3 spells CSVKNRASTDTQYF. The DNA of the CDR3 is TGCAGCGTCAAAAACAGGGCCTCCACAGATACGCAGTATTTT.